These 31 T cell receptor beta chains originate from one sample sequenced in a study of read filtering for tumor transcriptome and immune sequencing. This library used around 400 ng RNA and molecular barcoded adaptors spanning alpha/delta and beta/gamma chains. TCRdb processed the reads anew with MiXCR; each CDR3 protein has one entry. The table shows approximately 40,000 distinct CDR3 sequences, with roughly 13% occurring only once. Sequenced material: a population of CD138-negative cells sorted from bone marrow. These receptors originate from a donor older than 35 with multiple myeloma.

In this sample, this clonotype turned up a few times. The chain carries TRBV28 and TRBJ1-1, with D possibly matching TRBD1 (5 bases). Germline assignment: CDR1 MDHEN and CDR2 SYDVKM. The CDR3 is 13 residues long. The germline V and J ends were trimmed by 6 bases and 4 bases, with 12 bases remaining between them. The DNA of the CDR3 is TGTGCCAGCAGCGGGACCCCGGGCACTGAAGCTTTCTTT. This codes for CASSGTPGTEAFF.

Sample share makes this clonotype large (0.1 to 1%). This chain uses TRBV7-2 with TRBJ2-1; D remains unclear. CDR3 length: 13 residues. Germline CDR1 and CDR2: SGHTA and FQGNSA. V lost 0 bases and J 6 bases, leaving 6 bases between the germline ends. In nucleotides, the CDR3 is TGTGCCAGCAGCTTAGCGACCCCCAATGAGCAGTTCTTC. This sequence encodes CASSLATPNEQFF.

Notes on this clonotype: A much larger clonotype is one base distant, so this may be a read error. This likely comes from a read error, as the CDR3 has no conserved phenylalanine or tryptophan at its end. The chain has TRBV4-3 and TRBJ1-1, with D perhaps TRBD1 (5 bases). Per the germline V gene, CDR1 is LGHNA and CDR2 is YSLEER. The CDR3 sequence is 14 residues long. The V and J ends lost 5 bases and 5 bases respectively, with 15 bases between them. The CDR3 region has the DNA TGCGCCAGCAGCGATCGGGGCAGGGAGACTGAAGCTTTCTCT. Its translation is CASSDRGRETEAFS.

This clonotype appeared many times. The chain uses TRBV12-3 or TRBV12-4 and TRBJ1-1; D remains unclear. This CDR3 is 13 amino acids long. Trimming pared 8 bases from V and 11 bases from J, leaving 21 bases between. The CDR3 loop is CASVRGLGGGAFF. The CDR3 nucleotides read TGTGCCAGCGTTCGAGGACTGGGCGGAGGCGCTTTCTTT.

To note about this clonotype: This sequence may be a read error, since a much larger clone differs from it by one base. V gene TRBV7-4 combines with J gene TRBJ2-7; D is perhaps TRBD1 (5 bases). The CDR3 consists of 15 residues. In germline, CDR1 is SGHVT, CDR2 SQSDAQ. The CDR3 DNA reads TGTGCCGGCAGCTCACAGGCCTTTAGCTCCTACGAGCAGTACTTC. It translates to CAGSSQAFSSYEQYF.

The chain employs TRBV29-1 and TRBJ2-7; no definite D call. Germline V lookup: CDR1 SQVTM, CDR2 ANQGSEA. V lost 5 bases and J 0 bases, leaving 11 bases between the germline ends. The CDR3 runs 13 residues. The CDR3 region has the DNA TGCAGCGTTAGGGCAGAGAGCTCCTACGAGCAGTACTTC. Protein: CSVRAESSYEQYF.

This clonotype was detected a few times. The chain couples TRBV3-1 to TRBJ2-7, with D tentatively TRBD2 (5 bases). The CDR3 has 12 amino acids. Trimming shortened V by 4 bases and J by 6 bases, and 10 bases separated the two germline ends. Germline V gene sequence: CDR1 LGHDT, CDR2 YNNKEL (reference sequence). Here the CDR3 reads CASSRGPVEQYF. The CDR3 DNA reads TGTGCCAGCAGCCGAGGGCCGGTCGAGCAGTACTTC.

This clonotype was recorded at least ten times. The V gene is TRBV7-2, the J gene TRBJ2-5, with D possibly matching TRBD1 (7 bases). Germline V gives CDR1 SGHTA, CDR2 FQGNSA. CDR3 length equals 15 residues. The V end lost 1 base, the J end lost 5 bases, and 14 bases lay between the germline ends. As DNA, the CDR3 is TGTGCCAGCAGCTTAGGTCTTGGAGGGGGCGAGACCCAGTACTTC. It is translated as CASSLGLGGGETQYF.

The genes are TRBV28 and TRBJ2-3; D remains ambiguous. Trimming removed 2 bases at V and 2 bases at J, with 11 bases between. The germline CDR1 and CDR2 sequences are MDHEN and SYDVKM. The CDR3 contains 15 residues. CDR3 in amino acids: CASSLPTQHTDTQYF. CDR3 DNA sequence: TGTGCCAGCAGTTTACCGACACAGCACACAGATACGCAGTATTTT.

This clonotype was observed many times. This chain links TRBV5-1 with TRBJ1-5; maybe TRBD1 (5 bases). The CDR3 has 15 amino acids. The germline gives CDR1 SGHRS, CDR2 YFSETQ. V was cut by 4 bases and J by 2 bases, with 13 bases left in between. This CDR3 is CASSPRSGRNQPQHF. The CDR3 DNA reads TGCGCCAGCAGCCCACGGTCAGGGCGCAATCAGCCCCAGCATTTT. Full variable domain (rest looked up from reference TRBV5-1 and TRBJ1-5): KAGVTQTPRYLIKTRGQQVTLSCSPISGHRSVSWYQQTPGQGLQFLFEYFSETQRNKGNFPGRFSGRQFSNSRSEMNVSTLELGDSALYLCASSPRSGRNQPQHFGDGTRLSIL.

This clonotype was recorded at least ten times. The genes are TRBV12-3 or TRBV12-4 and TRBJ2-5; D gene unclear. The V and J ends lost 5 bases and 2 bases respectively, with 15 bases between them. The CDR3 consists of 15 residues. The CDR3 DNA follows: TGTGCCAGCAGTCACGCCCTAGGGCCGCAAGAGACCCAGTACTTC. Translated: CASSHALGPQETQYF.

This clonotype was counted ten times or more. The genes are TRBV7-2 and TRBJ2-7; D is unresolved. CDR3 length: 15 amino acids. V lost 6 bases to trimming and J lost 3 bases, with 18 bases between them. Germline CDR1 SGHTA, CDR2 FQGNSA. The CDR3 DNA reads TGTGCCAGCAGTCCCCTTTGGTCTCCCCACTACGAGCAGTACTTC. Residues: CASSPLWSPHYEQYF.

This clonotype was detected ten times or more. J is TRBJ1-5 and V is TRBV25-1; D gene ambiguous. This CDR3 is 13 amino acids long. CDR1 and CDR2 (germline): MGHDK, SYGVNS. V lost 5 bases, J lost 3 bases, and 8 bases lay in between. DNA of the CDR3: TGTGCCAGCAGTTTAGGAAACAATCAGCCCCAGCATTTT. Translating it yields CASSLGNNQPQHF. Full variable domain (missing parts from reference TRBV25-1 and TRBJ1-5): EADIYQTPRYLVIGTGKKITLECSQTMGHDKMYWYQQDPGMELHLIHYSYGVNSTEKGDLSSESTVSRIRTEHFPLTLESARPSHTSQYLCASSLGNNQPQHFGDGTRLSIL.

Worth noting for this clonotype: One base away lies a much larger clone, so this may be a sequencing read error. The V call is TRBV5-1, the J call TRBJ1-1; 10 positions agree with TRBD1. The germline V gene encodes CDR1 SGHRS and CDR2 YFSETQ. The CDR3 covers 17 residues. The DNA of the CDR3 is TGCGCCAGCAGCTTGGGCAACCGGGACAGGGGTAAGACTGGAGCTTTCTTT. It specifies CASSLGNRDRGKTGAFF.

This clonotype was recorded many times. The chain is built from TRBV20-1 and TRBJ2-3; unclear D gene. V was trimmed by 3 bases and J by 1 base, leaving 5 bases between them. Looked up from germline, CDR1 is DFQATT and CDR2 is SNEGSKA (reference sequence). This CDR3 contains 12 residues. CDR3 sequence reads: CSASRGTDTQYF. The CDR3 DNA reads TGCAGTGCTAGTCGCGGCACAGATACGCAGTATTTT.

This clonotype was observed many times. CDR3 loop: CASSESAITTGELFF. The CDR3 DNA reads as TGCGCCAGCAGTGAGTCGGCAATCACCACCGGGGAGCTGTTTTTT. V usage is TRBV10-2 and J usage is TRBJ2-2; D is undetermined. The length of the CDR3 is 15 residues. Germline CDR1 and CDR2: WSHSY and SAAADI. Deletions cut 0 bases from V and 4 bases from J, with 9 bases between.

J is TRBJ2-3 and V is TRBV20-1; TRBD2 matches at 8 bases. Germline CDR1 DFQATT, CDR2 SNEGSKA (reference sequence). The trim removed 3 bases at V and 10 bases at J, leaving 21 bases unmatched. The CDR3 has 17 residues. CDR3 sequence: CSARGSAGGAKLRAQYF. In nucleotides, the CDR3 is TGCAGTGCTAGGGGGTCGGCGGGAGGCGCAAAACTCCGGGCGCAGTATTTT.

This clonotype was picked up many times. Just one base apart from a much larger clone, this may be a read error. The rearrangement joins TRBV4-3 to TRBJ2-1; D not certain. CDR3 length: 16 residues. Germline loops: CDR1 LGHNA, CDR2 YSLEER. V lost 4 bases and J 7 bases, leaving 20 bases between the germline ends. CDR3 DNA: TGCGCCAGCAGCCGAGATGTCGGGCCTGCAAGGAATGAGCAGTTCTTC. Translation: CASSRDVGPARNEQFF.

The table lists this clonotype with many counts. This sequence joins TRBV9 and TRBJ2-7; D ambiguous. Trimming removed 3 bases at V and 2 bases at J, with 9 bases between. Germline V CDR1 and CDR2: SGDLS, YYNGEE. The CDR3 covers 13 residues. CDR3 DNA: TGTGCCAGCAGCGGCGGACGGACCTACGAGCAGTACTTC. Its protein is CASSGGRTYEQYF.

This clonotype appeared many times. V and J are TRBV20-1 and TRBJ1-6, with 7 bases that match TRBD1. Per germline, CDR1 DFQATT and CDR2 SNEGSKA (reference sequence). The CDR3 runs to 16 residues. The ends lost 2 bases at V and 10 bases at J; junction bases unmatched: 14. CDR3 loop: CSARWHGGGARSPLHF. CDR3 DNA: TGCAGTGCTAGATGGCATGGAGGGGGCGCCCGATCACCCCTCCACTTT.

The gene calls are TRBV20-1 and TRBJ2-7, with TRBD2 as a possible D gene (6 bases). Germline V gene sequence: CDR1 DFQATT, CDR2 SNEGSKA (reference sequence). V lost 3 bases to trimming and J lost 0 bases, with 6 bases between them. This CDR3 region has 12 residues. The CDR3 protein is CSASGSSYEQYF. DNA of the CDR3: TGCAGTGCTAGCGGGAGCTCCTACGAGCAGTACTTC.

This clonotype has ten or more counts. J is TRBJ2-1 and V is TRBV4-2; 10 nucleotides align to TRBD2. Germline lookup yields CDR1 LGHNA and CDR2 YNFKEQ. The CDR3 length is 15 residues. J gave up 10 bases and V 3 bases, and 9 bases lay outside the gene matches. For the CDR3, the DNA is TGTGCCAGCAGCCAGGCAGCGGGAGGGAAGCGGGAGCAGTTCTTC. It yields the protein CASSQAAGGKREQFF.

V and J are TRBV6-2 or TRBV6-3 and TRBJ2-1; a possible D gene is TRBD2 (5 bases). CDR3 length equals 14 residues. Germline CDR1 reads MNHEY; CDR2 reads SVGEGT. Trimming shortened V by 4 bases and J by 14 bases, and 21 bases separated the two germline ends. The CDR3 here is CASSFRAQRGPEFF. The CDR3 coding sequence is TGTGCCAGCAGTTTCCGGGCCCAACGAGGGCCCGAGTTCTTC.

This clonotype showed up many times. The genes are TRBV7-2 and TRBJ1-6; no clear D. This CDR3 has 12 amino acids. V was shortened by 6 bases and J by 7 bases, with 7 bases between the two germline ends. CDR1 SGHTA and CDR2 FQGNSA come from the germline V gene. The CDR3 sequence is CASSHANSPLHF. The CDR3 DNA reads as TGTGCCAGCAGTCACGCCAATTCACCCCTCCACTTT.

The table lists this clonotype with many counts. The chain couples TRBV7-2 to TRBJ2-1, with 12 bases identical to TRBD2. V shed 2 bases and J 8 bases; nucleotides not matched to a gene: 10. CDR1 and CDR2 from the germline V gene are SGHTA and FQGNSA. This CDR3 has 17 residues. This CDR3 reads CASSLPSTSGSWHEQFF. CDR3 sequence (DNA): TGTGCCAGCAGCTTACCATCGACTAGCGGGAGTTGGCATGAGCAGTTCTTC.

The rearrangement uses TRBV9 and TRBJ1-2; the D is unclear. With 3 bases removed from V and 5 bases from J, the gap between germline ends came to 14 bases. Germline CDR1 is SGDLS and CDR2 is YYNGEE. This CDR3 comprises 14 residues. DNA of the CDR3: TGTGCCAGCAGCGGTTCCGGGGTTCGGTATGGCTACACCTTC. It encodes CASSGSGVRYGYTF.

The table lists this clonotype with many counts. This chain uses TRBV7-3 with TRBJ1-4; no clear D gene. The germline V and J ends were trimmed by 1 base and 3 bases, with 9 bases remaining between them. The CDR3 is 15 residues long. The V gene's germline CDR1 is SGHTA and CDR2 FQGTGA. CDR3 DNA sequence: TGTGCCAGCAGCTTAAGGGCAGCATCTAATGAAAAACTGTTTTTT. Its protein is CASSLRAASNEKLFF.

The V gene is TRBV29-1, the J gene TRBJ2-7, with D possibly being TRBD2 (6 bases). Germline CDR1 is SQVTM and CDR2 is ANQGSEA. This CDR3 has 12 residues. V dropped 5 bases and J dropped 2 bases, with 10 bases sitting between them. The CDR3 DNA reads TGCAGCGTTTTGGGGGAGGCCTACGAGCAGTACTTC. Its protein product is CSVLGEAYEQYF.

This clonotype occurred once. Lacking the conserved final phenylalanine or tryptophan, this CDR3 likely reflects a read error. The genes are TRBV6-5 and TRBJ2-1, with TRBD2 as a possible D gene (6 bases). V was clipped by 6 bases and J by 7 bases, with 13 bases between them. This CDR3 has 13 amino acids. Germline CDR1 reads MNHEY; CDR2 reads SVGAGI. CDR3 nucleotide sequence: TGTGCCAGCAGGGTTGGCGGGAAGAATGAGCAGTTCCTC. Its translation: CASRVGGKNEQFL.

The gene calls are TRBV7-3 and TRBJ2-3; 8 positions match TRBD2. The V gene end was trimmed by 5 bases and the J gene end by 4 bases; junction bases not matched to a gene: 8. Germline V gene sequence: CDR1 SGHTA, CDR2 FQGTGA. The CDR3 runs to 15 residues. As DNA, the CDR3 is TGTGCCAGCAGCCGTAGCGGGATCCCGGCAGATACGCAGTATTTT. It encodes CASSRSGIPADTQYF.

This clonotype was recorded many times. The chain carries TRBV20-1 and TRBJ1-5; 8 bases are shared with TRBD1. CDR1 and CDR2 from the germline V gene are DFQATT and SNEGSKA (reference sequence). The trim removed 3 bases at V and 9 bases at J, leaving 4 bases unmatched. The length of the CDR3 is 12 residues. The CDR3 sequence is CSASWTGRPQHF. In DNA, the CDR3 is TGCAGTGCTAGCTGGACAGGGCGGCCCCAGCATTTT.